Following are 4 T cell receptor beta chains from one sample sequenced in a study of graft-versus-host responses after intestinal transplantation. Their antigens remain unidentified. This table comes from immunoSEQ multiplex PCR, and its TCRdb copy is limited to in-frame clones, with some not included. The sample records about 50,000 clones, around 90% being singletons. The sample here was unstimulated CD4+ T cells sorted from spleen or lymph node cells, taken before transplant. All receptors derive from a human donor who was the organ donor for an intestinal transplant.

The CDR3 nucleotides read TGCGCCAGCAGCCACGGGACTAGCGGGGCGAACACCGGGGAGCTGTTTTTT. The encoded protein is CASSHGTSGANTGELFF. The chain recombines TRBV4-3 with TRBJ2-2; 13 nucleotides agree with TRBD2. Germline CDR1 is LGHNA and CDR2 is YSLEER. The CDR3 loop spans 17 amino acids. V shed 3 bases and J 0 bases; nucleotides not matched to a gene: 1.

The chain carries TRBV7-9 and TRBJ2-3; a possible D gene is TRBD2 (6 bases). V lost 3 bases and J lost 1, with 17 bases in between. The CDR3 covers 17 residues. The germline V gene has CDR1 SEHNR and CDR2 FQNEAQ (reference sequence). The CDR3, as DNA: TGTGCCAGCAGCTTCTTTTTAAGCGGGCGACGCACAGATACGCAGTATTTT. It translates to CASSFFLSGRRTDTQYF.

J is TRBJ1-2 and V is TRBV7-2; TRBD1 matches 7 bases. J lost 2 bases, V lost 5 bases, and 8 bases had no gene match. Germline loops: CDR1 SGHTA, CDR2 FQGNSA. The CDR3 runs to 15 residues. The CDR3 DNA reads as TGTGCCAGCAGCCCGCGGACAGGAAAGAACTATGGCTACACCTTC. This gives the protein CASSPRTGKNYGYTF.

V and J are TRBV27 and TRBJ2-3; D possibly corresponds to TRBD2 (5 bases). With 3 bases removed from V and 7 bases from J, the gap between germline ends came to 14 bases. This CDR3 contains 14 residues. In germline, CDR1 is MNHEY, CDR2 SMNVEV (reference sequence). Here the CDR3 reads CASSFSSGRNTQYF. In nucleotides, the CDR3 is TGTGCCAGCAGTTTCTCCAGCGGCAGGAATACGCAGTATTTT.